This record looks at one T cell receptor beta chain sequence and its context. Its antigen is undetermined. The record originates from a study of OX40 agonist ivuxolimab in advanced cancers. In the study overall: Patients were treated with intravenous ivuxolimab, dosed at 0.01 to 10 mg/kg and infused every 2 weeks. Age averaged about 66 years (range 23 to 79), and roughly 82% were male. Findings of the study overall: Within 6 weeks, CD4+ and CD8+ blood T cells expanded clonally at 0.1 to 3.0 mg/kg.

The CDR3 extends over 13 amino acids. The V and J ends lost 4 bases and 1 base respectively, with 9 bases between them. Germline assignment: CDR1 SGHRS and CDR2 YFSETQ. The protocol was immunoSEQ multiplex PCR, while the TCRdb copy is restricted to in-frame clones and leaves out a portion. In the table there are some 74,000 clones, roughly 86% of which are singletons. Blood samples were obtained at baseline, cycle 4 day 1, and cycle 7 day 1. The source material was CD4+ or CD8+ T cells sorted from blood, sampled in a trial of the OX40 agonist ivuxolimab. The TCR sequence derives from an adult with an advanced solid tumor such as melanoma, head and neck, liver or kidney cancer. This chain uses TRBV5-1 with TRBJ2-7; the D gene is possibly TRBD1 (5 bases). CDR3 protein: CASSTDRSYEQYF. The CDR3 coding sequence is TGCGCCAGCAGCACTGACAGATCCTACGAGCAGTACTTC. Drawing the rest from reference TRBV5-1 and TRBJ2-7, the complete variable domain is KAGVTQTPRYLIKTRGQQVTLSCSPISGHRSVSWYQQTPGQGLQFLFEYFSETQRNKGNFPGRFSGRQFSNSRSEMNVSTLELGDSALYLCASSTDRSYEQYFGPGTRLTVT.